This T cell receptor (beta chain) was captured in a study of blood T cells in healthy people across ages. The ends were cut back, 1 base at V and 7 bases at J, with 10 bases in the middle. CDR3 length: 14 amino acids. The germline gives CDR1 LGHDT, CDR2 YNNKEL (reference sequence). This clonotype was seen a handful of times. The use of a sample-barcoded 5' primer and a J-beta primer mix characterized a second PCR of roughly 7 to 12 cycles. From the 5' RACE reads, TCRdb called clonotypes with MiXCR, one entry per CDR3 protein. The table records under 950,000 distinct CDR3 sequences, over 20% of them present only once.

This rearrangement joins TRBV3-1 to TRBJ1-4, with D uncertain. This receptor was obtained from a man aged 70 or older in good health. Sequenced sample: blood. The CDR3 protein is CASSQGGRGEKLFF. For the CDR3, the DNA is TGTGCCAGCAGCCAAGGTGGACGCGGTGAAAAACTGTTTTTT.